This T cell receptor beta chain was obtained from a study of blood T cell repertoires in COVID-19. In the study overall: COVID-19 samples from acute and convalescent phases originated in the United States, Italy and Spain. T cells, B-cell-depleted T cells, or PBMCs provided the cDNA or gDNA that served as material.

V lost 7 bases and J lost 7; bases outside the gene matches: 4. Germline values: CDR1 SGHNT, CDR2 YYREEE (reference sequence). The CDR3 length is 13 residues. Under the authors' procedure: Counts of nucleated cells, estimated from reference gene primer amplification, were obtained. This table comes from immunoSEQ multiplex PCR, and its TCRdb copy is limited to in-frame clones, with some not included. That table furnishes V, J and clone size, whereas the DNA furnished D and trimming. The data contain about 150,000 clones, around 90% of them singletons. The clonotype was recovered from a man aged 50-60 years who had recovered from COVID-19. The sequencing input was peripheral blood. The V call is TRBV5-4, the J call TRBJ2-7, with TRBD2 matching over 14 bases. The CDR3 nucleotides are TGTGCCAGCGGACTAGCGGGAGGACTGGAGCAGTACTTC. Protein sequence: CASGLAGGLEQYF.